This T cell receptor beta chain was recovered during a study of T-cell reconstitution after alpha-beta-depleted transplantation in children. The CDR3 has 15 residues. Unique molecular identifiers were used in preparing the TCRbeta library. MiXCR, applied by TCRdb to the PCR reads, yields one record per CDR3 protein. The sample records 200,000 to 300,000 distinct CDR3 sequences, approximately 8% being singletons. The clonotype comes from a male patient aged 10 to 17 who had a stem cell transplant for acute lymphoblastic leukemia, so the T cells may come from the graft donor. The sample in question was PBMCs, mostly from graft donor cells, obtained 180 days after TCRalphabeta/CD19-depleted stem cell transplant. This rearrangement joins TRBV26 to TRBJ1-2; the table's D call, TRBD1, was not checked against the DNA. TRBV26 is deemed a pseudogene. As DNA, the CDR3 is TGTGCCAGCAGCATCGGGCAGGGGAAAATCTATGGCTACACCTTC. This codes for CASSIGQGKIYGYTF.